Included here is one TCR beta chain sequence, with context. Its antigen is as yet unknown. Trimming cost V 0 bases and J 7 bases; bases outside gene matches: 6. The CDR3 has 14 residues. The germline gives CDR1 SGHNT, CDR2 YYREEE (reference sequence). The sample originates from a study of shared clonotypes between healthy human individuals. General study findings and limits: Non-shared clonotypes had lower generation probabilities than clonotypes shared by all four sorted-subset donors. Naive subsets generally had larger estimated richness than memory subsets.

In the original analysis: ImmunoSEQ output held junction-only sequences without quality scores, so filtering differed. Repertoires were generated with immunoSEQ multiplex PCR, while TCRdb's copy carries only in-frame clones and drops some. The V and J calls and clone size are taken from that table; D and trimming were inferred from the DNA. The sample consists of around 2.5 million clones, 80% to 95% of them appearing once. Healthy HIV-negative adults with no recent acute infections or vaccinations were recruited as donors. The sequence derives from a man between 18 and 29 years old in good health. Some clones in this sample may be carry-over from other donors' samples. V gene TRBV5-4 combines with J gene TRBJ1-2, with 7 positions matching TRBD1. Source material: naive CD4+ T cells from PBMCs. Subset specified: CD45RA+ positively selected. The CDR3 sequence is CASSLAYRGRGYTF. CDR3 nucleotide sequence: TGTGCCAGCAGCTTGGCCTACAGGGGCCGTGGCTACACCTTC.